These 24 T cell receptor beta chains originate from one sample sequenced in a study of blood T cells in healthy people across ages. Next came a second PCR, run for about 6 to 11 cycles, which used a sample-barcoded 5' primer along with a J-beta primer mix. TCRdb re-called the 5' RACE reads with MiXCR, one entry per CDR3 protein. The table has some 670,000 distinct CDR3 sequences, about 51% seen once. The sample consisted of blood. These receptors were collected from a woman over 75 in good health.

The CDR3 DNA reads as TGTGCCAGCAGGGAAGGTGGGGAGTCTTTCTACGAGCAGTACTTC. Residues: CASREGGESFYEQYF. The chain combines TRBV12-3 or TRBV12-4 with TRBJ2-7, with D perhaps matching TRBD2 (5 bases). CDR3 length: 15 residues. V was clipped by 6 bases and J by 3 bases, with 18 bases between them.

This clonotype occurred many times. The chain uses TRBV24-1 and TRBJ2-1; D could derive from TRBD1 or TRBD2 (5 bases each). Germline values: CDR1 KGHDR, CDR2 SFDVKD. This CDR3 has 13 residues. V lost 9 bases, J lost 10 bases, and 18 bases lay in between. The CDR3 sequence is CATRDVGVAEQFF. The CDR3 region has the DNA TGTGCCACCCGGGACGTCGGGGTGGCGGAGCAGTTCTTC.

This clonotype was detected only once. The chain has TRBV4-2 and TRBJ1-2, with a possible D match to TRBD1 (6 bases). The CDR3 loop spans 13 amino acids. Germline lookup yields CDR1 LGHNA and CDR2 YNFKEQ. The V end was cut by 6 bases, the J end by 8 bases, with 16 bases between. The CDR3 DNA reads TGTGCCAGCAGACTACAGGGTATTGGAGGCTACACCTTC. This encodes CASRLQGIGGYTF.

This chain links TRBV7-3 with TRBJ2-1, with no clear D. Per the germline V gene, CDR1 is SGHTA and CDR2 is FQGTGA. Trimming took off 5 bases at V and 4 bases at J, with 12 bases between the two ends. This CDR3 contains 14 residues. CDR3 residues: CASSPMKEYNEQFF. CDR3 coding DNA: TGTGCCAGCAGCCCTATGAAGGAATACAATGAGCAGTTCTTC.

V is TRBV20-1 and J is TRBJ2-1, with 10 bases matching TRBD1. J was trimmed by 9 bases and V by 3 bases; bases with no gene match: 14. The CDR3 loop spans 16 amino acids. The germline V gene has CDR1 DFQATT and CDR2 SNEGSKA (reference sequence). CDR3 DNA sequence: TGCAGTGCTAGCGACTATAGACAGGGGGCGACGGGTGAGCAGTTCTTC. This encodes CSASDYRQGATGEQFF.

This clonotype was seen a handful of times. The chain has TRBV12-3 or TRBV12-4 and TRBJ1-1, with D maybe TRBD1 (5 bases). The V gene lost 6 bases and the J gene lost 11 bases, with 16 bases spanning the gap. CDR3 size: 12 residues. The CDR3 region has the DNA TGTGCCAGCAGCCGCACCGGGACGTCGGCTTTCTTT. It is translated as CASSRTGTSAFF.

The genes are TRBV9 and TRBJ1-1, with D possibly being TRBD1 (5 bases). Per the germline V gene, CDR1 is SGDLS and CDR2 is YYNGEE. This CDR3 region has 15 residues. V was shortened by 3 bases and J by 5 bases, with 17 bases between the two germline ends. This chain's CDR3 is CASSGGALAVTEAFF. The CDR3 DNA is TGTGCCAGCAGCGGAGGGGCTTTGGCAGTGACTGAAGCTTTCTTT.

This chain uses TRBV30 with TRBJ2-5; D remains ambiguous. Germline CDR1 is GTSNPN and CDR2 is SVGIG (reference sequence). The CDR3 loop spans 12 amino acids. V gave up 0 bases and J gave up 4 bases, with 6 bases separating them. CDR3 DNA sequence: TGTGCCTGGAGTGTGATTCTAGAGACCCAGTACTTC. This sequence encodes CAWSVILETQYF.

The J gene is TRBJ2-7, the V gene TRBV5-6; D may be TRBD1 (6 bases). The CDR3 sequence is 15 residues long. CDR1 SGHDT and CDR2 YYEEEE come from the germline V gene. Trimming took off 0 bases at V and 4 bases at J, with 14 bases between the two ends. CDR3 in amino acids: CASSLEQGVVYEQYF. The CDR3 region has the DNA TGTGCCAGCAGCTTGGAACAGGGAGTGGTATACGAGCAGTACTTC.

As for this clonotype: One end of the junction is discordant with germline, which a read error may explain. The rearrangement uses TRBV14 and TRBJ2-1, with D perhaps given as TRBD1 or TRBD2 (5 bases each). The CDR3 extends over 16 amino acids. The germline CDR1 and CDR2 sequences are SGHDN and FVKESK. This CDR3 reads CASSQSPGTHYNEQFF. CDR3 sequence (DNA): TGTGCCAGTAGCCAGAGCCCCGGGACGCACTACAATGAGCAGTTCTTC.

This clonotype showed up many times. The chain links TRBV29-1 to TRBJ2-3; possibly TRBD1 for D (5 bases). CDR1 SQVTM and CDR2 ANQGSEA come from the germline V gene. Trimming removed 4 bases at V and 5 bases at J, with 16 bases between. The CDR3 consists of 14 residues. Here the CDR3 reads CSVAGVGLGDTQYF. The DNA for the CDR3 is TGCAGCGTTGCTGGGGTGGGGCTCGGAGATACGCAGTATTTT.

This clonotype was recorded at least ten times. V gene TRBV4-1 combines with J gene TRBJ1-5; the D is unclear. The CDR3 is made up of 13 amino acids. The germline V gene encodes CDR1 MGHRA and CDR2 YSYEKL. Trimming removed 4 bases from V and 6 bases from J, with 10 bases in between. The CDR3, as DNA: TGCGCCAGCAGCCCCGACCGTTTTCAGCCCCAGCATTTT. This gives the protein CASSPDRFQPQHF.

This clonotype was found many times. This rearrangement joins TRBV11-2 to TRBJ2-1, with 11 nucleotides matching TRBD2. With V trimmed by 5 bases and J by 1 base, 7 bases remained unmatched. The CDR3 length is 17 residues. From germline, CDR1 is SGHAT and CDR2 FQNNGV. CDR3: CASSISRTSGSYNEQFF. CDR3 DNA: TGTGCCAGCAGCATATCCAGGACTAGCGGGTCCTACAATGAGCAGTTCTTC.

The J gene is TRBJ2-3, the V gene TRBV2, with D uncertain. The CDR3 length is 13 residues. V lost 0 bases to trimming and J lost 8 bases, with 9 bases between them. Germline V lookup: CDR1 SNHLY, CDR2 FYNNEI. Here the CDR3 DNA reads TGTGCCAGCAGTGAAGCAGGTCCCGGTACGCAGTATTTT. This sequence encodes CASSEAGPGTQYF.

This clonotype was seen a handful of times. The chain joins TRBV7-2 to TRBJ1-5, with D possibly matching TRBD1 (6 bases). This CDR3 has 16 residues. The V end lost 0 bases, the J end lost 2 bases, and 11 bases lay between the germline ends. CDR1 and CDR2 from the germline V gene are SGHTA and FQGNSA. CDR3 protein: CASSLATGIGNQPQHF. In DNA, the CDR3 is TGTGCCAGCAGCTTAGCCACAGGGATCGGCAATCAGCCCCAGCATTTT.

This chain joins TRBV5-1 and TRBJ1-1, with D possibly being TRBD1 (6 bases). The CDR3 contains 14 residues. V was trimmed by 4 bases and J by 0 bases, leaving 10 bases between them. The germline CDR1 and CDR2 sequences are SGHRS and YFSETQ. For the CDR3, the DNA is TGCGCCAGCAGCCCAACAGGGATGAACACTGAAGCTTTCTTT. Its protein product is CASSPTGMNTEAFF.

This clonotype was detected only a few times. This rearrangement joins TRBV27 to TRBJ1-5; D is unclear. Germline V gene lookup returns CDR1 MNHEY and CDR2 SMNVEV (reference sequence). V dropped 6 bases and J dropped 6 bases, with 15 bases sitting between them. CDR3 length equals 14 residues. In nucleotides, the CDR3 is TGTGCCAGCAGCCCTGCACTCGACACTCAGCCCCAGCATTTT. Protein sequence: CASSPALDTQPQHF.

The chain joins TRBV23-1 to TRBJ1-5; tentatively, D is TRBD1 (6 bases). TRBV23-1 is an open reading frame whose function is uncertain. Between the trimmed V and J ends, which lost 0 bases and 1 base, there was a span of 10 bases. The CDR3 has 16 amino acids. The CDR3 spells CASSQSVRGSNQPQHF. DNA for the CDR3: TGCGCCAGCAGTCAATCGGTCAGGGGAAGCAATCAGCCCCAGCATTTT.

This clonotype has at least ten counts. The rearrangement uses TRBV11-2 and TRBJ1-5; no clear D gene. With 5 bases removed from V and 0 bases from J, the gap between germline ends came to 5 bases. The CDR3 extends over 13 amino acids. CDR1 is SGHAT, CDR2 FQNNGV, per germline. As DNA, the CDR3 is TGTGCCAGCAGCCGATATAGCAATCAGCCCCAGCATTTT. Protein product: CASSRYSNQPQHF.

This clonotype was found a few times. A read error may explain this, as a much larger clone is one base away. The gene calls are TRBV3-1 and TRBJ1-2, with a possible D match to TRBD1 (5 bases). The CDR3 covers 14 residues. Trimming removed 0 bases from V and 4 bases from J, with 9 bases in between. CDR1 is LGHDT and CDR2 is YNNKEL in the germline V gene (reference sequence). CDR3 amino acids: CASSQEYTGYGYTF. The CDR3 nucleotides read TGTGCCAGCAGCCAAGAGTATACAGGCTATGGCTACACCTTC.

The sample holds a few counts of this clonotype. V and J are TRBV28 and TRBJ1-4; D uncertain. Germline V gives CDR1 MDHEN, CDR2 SYDVKM. The CDR3 consists of 15 residues. The germline V and J ends were trimmed by 7 bases and 5 bases, with 17 bases remaining between them. The chain's CDR3 is CASKEVPDPNEKLFF. The CDR3 nucleotides are TGTGCCAGCAAAGAGGTCCCGGACCCAAATGAAAAACTGTTTTTT. The full variable domain, in which reference TRBV28 and TRBJ1-4 provide the parts outside the CDR3, is DVKVTQSSRYLVKRTGEKVFLECVQDMDHENMFWYRQDPGLGLRLIYFSYDVKMKEKGDIPEGYSVSREKKERFSLILESASTNQTSMYLCASKEVPDPNEKLFFGSGTQLSVL.

The rearrangement joins TRBV28 to TRBJ1-4, with 7 bases matching TRBD1. Looked up from germline, CDR1 is MDHEN and CDR2 is SYDVKM. The CDR3 has 11 amino acids. The trim removed 3 bases at V and 14 bases at J, leaving 3 bases unmatched. The CDR3 bases are TGTGCCAGCAGTTTGGGACAGCGGCTGTTTTTT. Translating it yields CASSLGQRLFF.

The chain is built from TRBV6-2 or TRBV6-3 and TRBJ2-7, with D possibly being TRBD2 (6 bases). Germline V gene data show CDR1 as MNHEY and CDR2 as SVGEGT. The V gene lost 2 bases and the J gene lost 7 bases, with 9 bases spanning the gap. The CDR3 consists of 12 residues. The CDR3 sequence: CASSYAGSEQYF. In DNA form, the CDR3 reads TGTGCCAGCAGTTACGCGGGGAGTGAGCAGTACTTC.

The chain employs TRBV7-2 and TRBJ2-3, with D perhaps matching TRBD1 (6 bases). Trimming took 5 bases from V and 3 from J, leaving 12 bases between them. The CDR3 runs 14 residues. Germline assignment: CDR1 SGHTA and CDR2 FQGNSA. The CDR3 region has the DNA TGTGCCAGCAGCCGCTACAGGGAAACAGATACGCAGTATTTT. It is translated as CASSRYRETDTQYF.